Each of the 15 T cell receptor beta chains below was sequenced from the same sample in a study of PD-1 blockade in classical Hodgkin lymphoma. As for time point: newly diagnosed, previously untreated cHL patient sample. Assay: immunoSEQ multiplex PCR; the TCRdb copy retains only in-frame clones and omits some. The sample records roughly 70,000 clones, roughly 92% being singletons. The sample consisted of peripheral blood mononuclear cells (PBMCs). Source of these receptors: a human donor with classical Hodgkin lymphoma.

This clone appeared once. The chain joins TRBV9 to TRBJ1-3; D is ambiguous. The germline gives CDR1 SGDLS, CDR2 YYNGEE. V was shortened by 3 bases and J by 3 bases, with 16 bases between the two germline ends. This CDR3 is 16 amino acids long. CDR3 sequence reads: CASSASRARGGNTIYF. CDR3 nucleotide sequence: TGTGCCAGCAGCGCCTCGAGGGCCAGAGGTGGAAACACCATATATTTT.

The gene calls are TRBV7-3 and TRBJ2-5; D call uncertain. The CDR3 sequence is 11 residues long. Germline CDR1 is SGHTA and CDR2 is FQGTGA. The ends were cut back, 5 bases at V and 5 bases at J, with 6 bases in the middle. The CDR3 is CASSNGETQYF. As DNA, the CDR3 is TGTGCCAGCAGCAACGGGGAGACCCAGTACTTC. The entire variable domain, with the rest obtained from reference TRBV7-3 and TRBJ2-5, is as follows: GAGVSQTPSNKVTEKGKYVELRCDPISGHTALYWYRQSLGQGPEFLIYFQGTGAADDSGLPNDRFFAVRPEGSVSTLKIQRTERGDSAVYLCASSNGETQYFGPGTRLLVL.

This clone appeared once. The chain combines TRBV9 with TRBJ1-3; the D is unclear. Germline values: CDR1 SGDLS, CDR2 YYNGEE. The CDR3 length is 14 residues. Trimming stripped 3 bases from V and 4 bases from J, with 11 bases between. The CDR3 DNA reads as TGTGCCAGCAGCGCAGAAGCTTGGGGAAACACCATATATTTT. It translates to CASSAEAWGNTIYF.

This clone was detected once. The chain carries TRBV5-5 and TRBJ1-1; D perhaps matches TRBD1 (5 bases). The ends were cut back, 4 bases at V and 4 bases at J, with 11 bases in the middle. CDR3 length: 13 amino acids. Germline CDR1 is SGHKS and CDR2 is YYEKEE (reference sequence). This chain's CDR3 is CASSARGGTEAFF. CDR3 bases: TGTGCCAGCAGCGCCCGGGGGGGCACTGAAGCTTTCTTT.

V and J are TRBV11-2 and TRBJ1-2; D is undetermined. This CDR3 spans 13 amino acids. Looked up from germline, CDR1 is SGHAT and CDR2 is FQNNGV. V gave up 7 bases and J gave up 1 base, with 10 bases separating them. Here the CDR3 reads CASTPAGNYGYTF. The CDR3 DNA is TGTGCCAGCACCCCCGCCGGTAACTATGGCTACACCTTC. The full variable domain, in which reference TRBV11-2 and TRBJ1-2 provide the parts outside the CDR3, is EAGVAQSPRYKIIEKRQSVAFWCNPISGHATLYWYQQILGQGPKLLIQFQNNGVVDDSQLPKDRFSAERLKGVDSTLKIQPAKLEDSAVYLCASTPAGNYGYTFGSGTRLTVV.

Written as DNA, the CDR3 is TGCAGCTGTAGCTCCGGAGGACTAGCGGGTCTATTAGAGACCCAGTACTTC. It yields the protein CSCSSGGLAGLLETQYF. The V gene is TRBV29-1, the J gene TRBJ2-5, with TRBD2 matching over 11 bases. This CDR3 has 17 residues. Looked up from germline, CDR1 is SQVTM and CDR2 is ANQGSEA. V lost 8 bases to trimming and J lost 4 bases; unmatched junction nucleotides: 18.

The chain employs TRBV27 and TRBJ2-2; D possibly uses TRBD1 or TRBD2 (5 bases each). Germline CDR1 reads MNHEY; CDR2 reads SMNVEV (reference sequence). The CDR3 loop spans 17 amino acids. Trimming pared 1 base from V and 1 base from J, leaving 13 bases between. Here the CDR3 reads CASSLYYRDLNTGELFF. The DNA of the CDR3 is TGTGCCAGCAGTTTATATTATCGGGACCTGAACACCGGGGAGCTGTTTTTT.

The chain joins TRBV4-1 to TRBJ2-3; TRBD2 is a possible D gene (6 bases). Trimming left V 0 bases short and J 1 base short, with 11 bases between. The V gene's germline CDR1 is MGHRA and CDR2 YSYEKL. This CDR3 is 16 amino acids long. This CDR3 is CASSQERAGRTDTQYF. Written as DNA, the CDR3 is TGCGCCAGCAGCCAAGAACGGGCGGGGCGCACAGATACGCAGTATTTT.

CDR3 DNA sequence: TGTGCCAGCAGCTTCTCGGGAGGGCCTTACGAGCAGTACTTC. This codes for CASSFSGGPYEQYF. The chain carries TRBV11-2 and TRBJ2-7, with 8 positions matching TRBD2. CDR3 length: 14 amino acids. J was trimmed by 4 bases and V by 3 bases; bases with no gene match: 5. Germline assignment: CDR1 SGHAT and CDR2 FQNNGV.

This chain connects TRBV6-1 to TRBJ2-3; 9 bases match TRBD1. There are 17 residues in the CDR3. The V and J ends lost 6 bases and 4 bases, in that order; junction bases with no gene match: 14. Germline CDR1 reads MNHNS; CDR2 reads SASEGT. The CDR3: CASSESGGWTGADTQYF. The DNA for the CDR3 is TGTGCCAGCAGCGAAAGCGGCGGCTGGACAGGGGCAGATACGCAGTATTTT.

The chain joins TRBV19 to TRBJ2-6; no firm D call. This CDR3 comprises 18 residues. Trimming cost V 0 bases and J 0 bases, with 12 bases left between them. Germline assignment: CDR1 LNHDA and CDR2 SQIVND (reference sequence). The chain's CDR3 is CASSIEVWLGSGANVLTF. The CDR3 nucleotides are TGTGCCAGTAGTATAGAGGTCTGGCTTGGCTCTGGGGCCAACGTCCTGACTTTC.

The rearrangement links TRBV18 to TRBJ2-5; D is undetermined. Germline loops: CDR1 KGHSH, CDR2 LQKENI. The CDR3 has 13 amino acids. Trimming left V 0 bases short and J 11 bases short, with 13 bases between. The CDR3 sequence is CASSPPSSLRQYF. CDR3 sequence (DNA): TGTGCCAGCTCACCACCAAGCAGCCTTCGGCAGTACTTC.

This CDR3 is CASSYRGNQPQHF. The CDR3 DNA follows: TGTGCCAGCAGCTACCGGGGGAATCAGCCCCAGCATTTT. V gene TRBV7-2 combines with J gene TRBJ1-5; D possibly corresponds to TRBD1 (5 bases). Germline CDR1 reads SGHTA; CDR2 reads FQGNSA. This CDR3 is built from 13 residues. V lost 4 bases, J lost 4 bases, and 8 bases lay in between. The variable domain in full, with the rest retrieved from reference TRBV7-2 and TRBJ1-5, is GAGVSQSPSNKVTEKGKDVELRCDPISGHTALYWYRQSLGQGLEFLIYFQGNSAPDKSGLPSDRFSAERTGGSVSTLTIQRTQQEDSAVYLCASSYRGNQPQHFGDGTRLSIL.

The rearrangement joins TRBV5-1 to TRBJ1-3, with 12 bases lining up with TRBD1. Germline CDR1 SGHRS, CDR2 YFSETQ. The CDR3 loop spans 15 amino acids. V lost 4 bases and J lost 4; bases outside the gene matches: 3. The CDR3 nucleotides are TGCGCCAGCAGCCGAGGGACAGGGGGCGGAAACACCATATATTTT. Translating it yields CASSRGTGGGNTIYF.

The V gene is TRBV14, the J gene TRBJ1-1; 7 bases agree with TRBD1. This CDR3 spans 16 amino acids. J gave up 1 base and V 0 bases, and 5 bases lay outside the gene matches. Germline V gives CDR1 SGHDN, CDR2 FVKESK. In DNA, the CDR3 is TGTGCCAGCAGCCAAGACGGGGGACAGAGGAACACTGAAGCTTTCTTT. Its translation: CASSQDGGQRNTEAFF.